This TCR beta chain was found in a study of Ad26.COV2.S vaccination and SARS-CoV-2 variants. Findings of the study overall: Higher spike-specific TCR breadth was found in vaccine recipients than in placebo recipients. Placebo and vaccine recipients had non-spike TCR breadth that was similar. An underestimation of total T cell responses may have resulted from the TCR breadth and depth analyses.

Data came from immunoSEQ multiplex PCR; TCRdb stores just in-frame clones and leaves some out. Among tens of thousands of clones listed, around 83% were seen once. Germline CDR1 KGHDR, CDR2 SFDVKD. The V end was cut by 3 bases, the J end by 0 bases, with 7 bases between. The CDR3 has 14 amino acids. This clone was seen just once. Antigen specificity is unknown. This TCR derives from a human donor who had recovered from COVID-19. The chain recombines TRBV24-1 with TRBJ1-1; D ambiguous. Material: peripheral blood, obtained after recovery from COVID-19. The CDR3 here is CATSDGHMNTEAFF. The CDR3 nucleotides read TGTGCCACCAGTGATGGTCACATGAACACTGAAGCTTTCTTT.